This TCR beta chain was identified during a study of OX40 agonist ivuxolimab in advanced cancers. The wider study: The study treated patients with ivuxolimab, an agonistic anti-OX40 (CD134) antibody. In this trial design, patients received ivuxolimab intravenously at 0.01 to 10 mg/kg every 2 weeks. Subjects had a mean age of roughly 57 years, with a range of roughly 20 to 80; less than 90% were male. Partial responses were achieved by three patients, one with hepatocellular carcinoma and two with cutaneous melanoma.

Generated by immunoSEQ multiplex PCR, the TCRdb table keeps only in-frame clones and is missing some. The sample gives about 83,000 clones, under 90% of which show up once; 1.5% to 2% is in the top ten. This CDR3 is 16 amino acids long. The V and J ends lost 4 bases and 7 bases, in that order; junction bases with no gene match: 9. Germline CDR1 reads SGHNT; CDR2 reads YYREEE (reference sequence). The chain links TRBV5-4 to TRBJ2-1; 12 nucleotides line up with TRBD2. The sequences come from CD4+ or CD8+ T cells sorted from blood, collected in a trial of the OX40 agonist ivuxolimab. This receptor was obtained from an adult with an advanced solid tumor such as melanoma, head and neck, liver or kidney cancer. The CDR3 sequence is CASSQATSGGRNEQFF. CDR3 bases: TGTGCCAGCAGCCAGGCCACTAGCGGGGGGCGTAATGAGCAGTTCTTC.